This T cell receptor beta chain was sequenced in a study of control samples from healthy donors and cancer patients. Germline CDR1 SEHNR, CDR2 FQNEAQ (reference sequence). The V segment lost 4 bases and the J segment 7 bases; nucleotides outside the gene matches: 10. The CDR3 loop spans 16 amino acids. The data were produced by immunoSEQ multiplex PCR, yet TCRdb's version contains in-frame clones alone and is incomplete. The table shows about 180,000 clones, with roughly nine tenths occurring only once. Sequencing input: blood. V gene TRBV7-9 combines with J gene TRBJ1-4; TRBD1 agrees at 9 bases. The sequence was collected from a man aged 25-40 years in good health. The CDR3 protein is CASSSDLGQGSEKLFF. The CDR3, as DNA: TGTGCCAGCAGCTCAGACCTGGGACAGGGATCTGAAAAACTGTTTTTT.